Each of the 25 T cell receptor beta chains below was sequenced from the same sample in a study of blood T cell repertoires in COVID-19. The assay was immunoSEQ multiplex PCR, and TCRdb's table has in-frame clones only and misses some. The table lists under 95,000 clones, approximately 83% of them singletons. Material: peripheral blood. All receptors derive from a woman over 75 with acute or convalescent COVID-19.

The rearrangement links TRBV18 to TRBJ2-7, with 8 bases identical to TRBD1. The CDR3 covers 16 residues. Per the germline V gene, CDR1 is KGHSH and CDR2 is LQKENI. V was pared by 3 bases and J by 1 base, with 8 bases of the junction left unmatched. The CDR3 nucleotides read TGTGCCAGCTCACCGTCCATGACAGGGGTATCCTACGAGCAGTACTTC. It codes for CASSPSMTGVSYEQYF. Full variable domain (remainder filled in from reference TRBV18 and TRBJ2-7): NAGVMQNPRHLVRRRGQEARLRCSPMKGHSHVYWYRQLPEEGLKFMVYLQKENIIDESGMPKERFSAEFPKEGPSILRIQQVVRGDSAAYFCASSPSMTGVSYEQYFGPGTRLTVT.

In its sample, this clone was seen a few times. The chain links TRBV7-9 to TRBJ2-2; the D gene is possibly TRBD1 (5 bases). Germline V gives CDR1 SEHNR, CDR2 FQNEAQ (reference sequence). The CDR3 spans 16 residues. V shed 7 bases and J shed 1 base, with 16 bases lying between them. CDR3: CASTPGPGWNTGELFF. DNA for the CDR3: TGTGCCAGCACCCCAGGCCCAGGGTGGAACACCGGGGAGCTGTTTTTT.

V and J are TRBV6-5 and TRBJ2-5; no firm D call. V was trimmed by 6 bases and J by 4 bases, leaving 9 bases between them. The length of the CDR3 is 12 residues. Germline values: CDR1 MNHEY, CDR2 SVGAGI. The CDR3 sequence is CASRLVGETQYF. The CDR3 DNA follows: TGTGCCAGCAGATTAGTCGGAGAGACCCAGTACTTC.

The chain joins TRBV6-2 or TRBV6-3 to TRBJ2-7; D uncertain. Trimming left V 5 bases short and J 6 bases short, with 11 bases between. Germline values: CDR1 MNHEY, CDR2 SVGEGT. CDR3 length equals 12 residues. CDR3 sequence reads: CASSTAAPEQYF. The DNA for the CDR3 is TGTGCCAGCAGTACCGCGGCGCCCGAGCAGTACTTC.

The V call is TRBV5-1, the J call TRBJ2-3; perhaps TRBD2 as D (6 bases). The CDR3 runs to 17 residues. Germline lookup yields CDR1 SGHRS and CDR2 YFSETQ. V dropped 3 bases and J dropped 1 base, with 18 bases sitting between them. CDR3 nucleotides: TGCGCCAGCAGCTCCGTGGGGGGTAGCGGAGGCACAGATACGCAGTATTTT. Protein: CASSSVGGSGGTDTQYF.

In this sample, this clone turned up once. The gene calls are TRBV24-1 and TRBJ2-7, with unresolved D. The V end was cut by 4 bases, the J end by 1 base, with 7 bases between. CDR1 is KGHDR and CDR2 is SFDVKD in the germline V gene. The CDR3 is made up of 13 amino acids. This chain's CDR3 is CATSDSLSYEQYF. The CDR3 DNA sequence: TGTGCCACCAGTGACAGTTTATCCTACGAGCAGTACTTC.

This clone was counted a few times. V gene TRBV12-3 or TRBV12-4 combines with J gene TRBJ1-2, with TRBD1 matching 9 bases. The CDR3 runs to 13 residues. Trimming cost V 5 bases and J 7 bases; bases outside gene matches: 5. Written as DNA, the CDR3 is TGTGCCAGCAGTCCAGGACAGGGGTTTGGCTACACCTTC. This sequence encodes CASSPGQGFGYTF.

This clone occurred a few times. This sequence joins TRBV11-2 and TRBJ2-7; TRBD2 aligns across 11 bases. The CDR3 length is 14 residues. Germline CDR1 SGHAT, CDR2 FQNNGV. J lost 3 bases, V lost 5 bases, and 3 bases had no gene match. This chain's CDR3 is CASSPTSGNYEQYF. CDR3 DNA: TGTGCCAGCAGCCCGACTAGCGGGAACTACGAGCAGTACTTC.

J is TRBJ2-5 and V is TRBV15; a possible D gene is TRBD2 (6 bases). Germline values: CDR1 LNHNV, CDR2 YYDKDF (reference sequence). The CDR3 consists of 14 residues. Trimming cost V 1 base and J 6 bases, with 12 bases left between them. Here the CDR3 reads CATSRGRGEKTQYF. The CDR3 coding sequence is TGTGCCACCAGCAGAGGGAGGGGCGAGAAGACCCAGTACTTC.

V usage is TRBV19 and J usage is TRBJ1-5; no reliable D call. The germline gives CDR1 LNHDA, CDR2 SQIVND (reference sequence). This CDR3 has 14 amino acids. Trimming took off 5 bases at V and 6 bases at J, with 14 bases between the two ends. CDR3 bases: TGTGCCAGTAGTTCCCCTCCGGGTCGTCAGCCCCAGCATTTT. This gives the protein CASSSPPGRQPQHF.

This chain connects TRBV7-2 to TRBJ2-7; no reliable D call. Trimming cost V 2 bases and J 5 bases, with 10 bases left between them. This CDR3 has 13 amino acids. Germline V CDR1 and CDR2: SGHTA, FQGNSA. The CDR3 sequence: CASSLPQLDEQYF. In DNA, the CDR3 is TGTGCCAGCAGCTTACCCCAACTCGACGAGCAGTACTTC.

The chain links TRBV27 to TRBJ1-2; possibly TRBD1 for D (6 bases). Germline-derived CDR1 and CDR2 are MNHEY and SMNVEV (reference sequence). The CDR3 has 13 amino acids. The V and J ends lost 0 bases and 7 bases respectively, with 9 bases between them. CDR3 bases: TGTGCCAGCAGTTTATCTGGGGGCTTTGGCTACACCTTC. This sequence encodes CASSLSGGFGYTF.

This clone was detected only a few times. The chain joins TRBV5-6 to TRBJ2-1, with D perhaps TRBD1 (5 bases). Germline CDR1 SGHDT, CDR2 YYEEEE. The CDR3 length is 14 residues. V was shortened by 4 bases and J by 4 bases, with 12 bases between the two germline ends. The CDR3 nucleotides are TGTGCCAGCAGCGATCAGGGTAGGTACAATGAGCAGTTCTTC. It specifies CASSDQGRYNEQFF.

The J gene is TRBJ1-5, the V gene TRBV19, with D possibly matching TRBD1 (6 bases). Germline V gives CDR1 LNHDA, CDR2 SQIVND (reference sequence). The CDR3 is made up of 15 amino acids. V lost 5 bases, J lost 5 bases, and 16 bases lay in between. The CDR3: CASSPTRDTYQPQHF. The CDR3 bases are TGTGCCAGTAGTCCCACCCGGGACACTTATCAGCCCCAGCATTTT.

The chain links TRBV6-6 to TRBJ2-5; TRBD2 matches at 7 bases. Germline V CDR1 and CDR2: MNHNY, SVGAGI (reference sequence). Trimming removed 0 bases from V and 11 bases from J; junction bases left unmatched: 0. The CDR3 covers 11 residues. The DNA of the CDR3 is TGTGCCAGCAGTTACTCGCGGGGGCAGTACTTC. This sequence encodes CASSYSRGQYF.

The chain has TRBV7-9 and TRBJ2-2; TRBD1 matches 12 bases. The CDR3 has 15 residues. CDR1 and CDR2 from the germline V gene are SEHNR and FQNEAQ (reference sequence). The J segment lost 5 bases and the V segment lost 5 bases, leaving 3 bases of the junction unmatched. The CDR3 DNA follows: TGTGCCAGCAGCCGGGACAGGGGGCGGACCGGGGAGCTGTTTTTT. The encoded protein is CASSRDRGRTGELFF.

The CDR3, as DNA: TGCGCCAGCAGCTTGAGGGGCGGGAACACTGAAGCTTTCTTT. Encoded protein: CASSLRGGNTEAFF. This rearrangement joins TRBV5-1 to TRBJ1-1, with a possible D match to TRBD1 (5 bases). The germline V and J ends were trimmed by 1 base and 1 base, with 8 bases remaining between them. Per germline, CDR1 SGHRS and CDR2 YFSETQ. This CDR3 region has 14 residues.

The V gene is TRBV29-1, the J gene TRBJ2-2, with a possible D match to TRBD2 (6 bases). V gave up 4 bases and J gave up 1 base, with 13 bases separating them. CDR3 size: 15 residues. Germline V lookup: CDR1 SQVTM, CDR2 ANQGSEA. The CDR3 nucleotides are TGCAGCGTTGCCTATAGCGGAGGGAACACCGGGGAGCTGTTTTTT. Protein: CSVAYSGGNTGELFF.

The chain uses TRBV11-2 and TRBJ2-7; 11 bases agree with TRBD1. Germline V lookup: CDR1 SGHAT, CDR2 FQNNGV. The CDR3 consists of 15 residues. The trim removed 5 bases at V and 0 bases at J, leaving 3 bases unmatched. The CDR3 coding sequence is TGTGCCAGCAGCCCGGGGACAGGGGGCTCCTACGAGCAGTACTTC. It yields the protein CASSPGTGGSYEQYF. The entire variable domain, with the rest obtained from reference TRBV11-2 and TRBJ2-7, is as follows: EAGVAQSPRYKIIEKRQSVAFWCNPISGHATLYWYQQILGQGPKLLIQFQNNGVVDDSQLPKDRFSAERLKGVDSTLKIQPAKLEDSAVYLCASSPGTGGSYEQYFGPGTRLTVT.

A remark on this clone: The identical CDR3 is also encoded by other nucleotide sequences in the sample. This sequence joins TRBV6-1 and TRBJ2-7; tentatively, D is TRBD2 (5 bases). Trimming cost V 0 bases and J 3 bases, with 12 bases left between them. From germline, CDR1 is MNHNS and CDR2 SASEGT. This CDR3 is 15 amino acids long. For the CDR3, the DNA is TGTGCCAGCAGTGAAGCGCCCGGGGAGAACTACGAGCAGTACTTC. Translating gives CASSEAPGENYEQYF.

The rearrangement links TRBV7-9 to TRBJ2-7, with 7 positions matching TRBD2. Trimming at V came to 1 base and at J to 3 bases, leaving 3 bases not matched to a gene. Per germline, CDR1 SEHNR and CDR2 FQNEAQ (reference sequence). The CDR3 extends over 14 amino acids. Here the CDR3 reads CASSLGREGYEQYF. CDR3 sequence (DNA): TGTGCCAGCAGCTTAGGCAGGGAGGGCTACGAGCAGTACTTC.

J is TRBJ1-5 and V is TRBV3-1 (or the pseudogene TRBV3-2); D gene ambiguous. Germline V gene lookup returns CDR1 LGHDT and CDR2 YNNKEL (reference sequence). V was shortened by 0 bases and J by 1 base, with 4 bases between the two germline ends. The CDR3 runs 14 residues. The CDR3 region is CASSQEGSNQPQHF. The DNA of the CDR3 is TGTGCCAGCAGCCAAGAGGGCAGCAATCAGCCCCAGCATTTT.

V gene TRBV19 combines with J gene TRBJ2-5; TRBD1 matches at 7 bases. V dropped 5 bases and J dropped 3; count of bases not matched to a gene: 6. The CDR3 has 14 residues. The germline gives CDR1 LNHDA, CDR2 SQIVND (reference sequence). The CDR3 protein is CASSSGQMKETQYF. CDR3 DNA sequence: TGTGCCAGTAGTTCGGGACAGATGAAAGAGACCCAGTACTTC.

The V call is TRBV29-1, the J call TRBJ2-7; weak D call: TRBD2 (5 bases). The V gene's germline CDR1 is SQVTM and CDR2 ANQGSEA. CDR3 length: 12 amino acids. V was shortened by 7 bases and J by 0 bases, with 10 bases between the two germline ends. CDR3 DNA sequence: TGCAGCGCTCGACGGGACTCCTACGAGCAGTACTTC. Its protein is CSARRDSYEQYF.

The chain recombines TRBV6-5 with TRBJ1-1; weak D call: TRBD1 (6 bases). The germline gives CDR1 MNHEY, CDR2 SVGAGI. With 0 bases removed from V and 3 bases from J, the gap between germline ends came to 11 bases. CDR3 length: 15 amino acids. The CDR3: CASSYSYRADTEAFF. The CDR3 DNA follows: TGTGCCAGCAGTTACTCGTACAGGGCAGACACTGAAGCTTTCTTT.